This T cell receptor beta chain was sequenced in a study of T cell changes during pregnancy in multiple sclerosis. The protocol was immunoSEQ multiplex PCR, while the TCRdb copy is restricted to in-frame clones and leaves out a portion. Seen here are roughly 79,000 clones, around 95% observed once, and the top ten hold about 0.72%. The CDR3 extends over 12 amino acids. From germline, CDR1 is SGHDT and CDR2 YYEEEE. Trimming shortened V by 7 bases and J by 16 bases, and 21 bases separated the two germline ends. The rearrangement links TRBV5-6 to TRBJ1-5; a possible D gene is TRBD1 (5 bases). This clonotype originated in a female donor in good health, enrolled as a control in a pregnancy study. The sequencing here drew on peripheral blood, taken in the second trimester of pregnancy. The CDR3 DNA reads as TGTGCCAGCTCTTGGGGGGGGGACCGAGAACATTTT. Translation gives CASSWGGDREHF.